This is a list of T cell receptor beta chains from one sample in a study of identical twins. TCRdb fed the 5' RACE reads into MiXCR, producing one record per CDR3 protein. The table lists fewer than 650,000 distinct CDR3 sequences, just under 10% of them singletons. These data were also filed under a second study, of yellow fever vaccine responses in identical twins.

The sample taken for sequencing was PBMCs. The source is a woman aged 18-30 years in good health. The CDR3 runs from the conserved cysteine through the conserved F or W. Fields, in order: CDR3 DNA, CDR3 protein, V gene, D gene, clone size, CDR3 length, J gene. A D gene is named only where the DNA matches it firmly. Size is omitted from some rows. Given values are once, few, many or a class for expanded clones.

CDR3 DNA: TGTGCCAGCAGCTTGACAGGGGGTCATCTAAAGGGGTACAATGAGCAGTTCTTC
CDR3 protein: CASSLTGGHLKGYNEQFF
V gene: TRBV11-2
D gene: TRBD1
clone size: few
CDR3 length: 18
J gene: TRBJ2-1

CDR3 DNA: TGTGCCAGCAGTCCGACGACAGTTTTCAACACCATATATTTT
CDR3 protein: CASSPTTVFNTIYF
V gene: TRBV27
D gene: -
clone size: -
CDR3 length: 14
J gene: TRBJ1-3

CDR3 DNA: TGTGCCAGCAGCCGGGGACGGAATAACAATGAGCAGTTCTTC
CDR3 protein: CASSRGRNNNEQFF
V gene: TRBV16
D gene: -
clone size: many
CDR3 length: 14
J gene: TRBJ2-1

CDR3 DNA: TGTGCCAGCAGGGAGGGCCCTTCTCGGATCACTGAAGCTTTCTTT
CDR3 protein: CASREGPSRITEAFF
V gene: TRBV6-1
D gene: -
clone size: many
CDR3 length: 15
J gene: TRBJ1-1

CDR3 DNA: TGTGCCAGCAGTAGGAGGGAGGAAGCTTTCTTT
CDR3 protein: CASSRREEAFF
V gene: TRBV6-2/TRBV6-3
D gene: -
clone size: -
CDR3 length: 11
J gene: TRBJ1-1

CDR3 DNA: TGTGCCACTCGCGGGACAACCACGAACACCGGGGAGCTGTTTTTT
CDR3 protein: CATRGTTTNTGELFF
V gene: TRBV2
D gene: -
clone size: few
CDR3 length: 15
J gene: TRBJ2-2

CDR3 DNA: TGTGCCATCAGTGAGTCGACTACTAGCGGGAGCAATGAGCAGTTCTTC
CDR3 protein: CAISESTTSGSNEQFF
V gene: TRBV10-3
D gene: TRBD2
clone size: -
CDR3 length: 16
J gene: TRBJ2-1

CDR3 DNA: TGTGCCAGCAGGGACTCCGGGGCACCCACTTCCACAGATACGCAGTATTTT
CDR3 protein: CASRDSGAPTSTDTQYF
V gene: TRBV5-4
D gene: -
clone size: -
CDR3 length: 17
J gene: TRBJ2-3

CDR3 DNA: TGTGCCAGCAGGTTCTCCTACAATGAGCAGTTCTTC
CDR3 protein: CASRFSYNEQFF
V gene: TRBV28
D gene: -
clone size: many
CDR3 length: 12
J gene: TRBJ2-1

CDR3 DNA: TGCGCCAGCAGCTCGAATACCGGGACAGGGAGCTATGAGCAGTTCTTC
CDR3 protein: CASSSNTGTGSYEQFF
V gene: TRBV5-1
D gene: TRBD1
clone size: many
CDR3 length: 16
J gene: TRBJ2-1

CDR3 DNA: TGTGCCAGCCCCCTGGGAATTAGCACAGATACGCAGTATTTT
CDR3 protein: CASPLGISTDTQYF
V gene: TRBV7-9
D gene: -
clone size: many
CDR3 length: 14
J gene: TRBJ2-3

CDR3 DNA: TGTGCCAGCAGCCAAAAGGGACAGACCTACGAGCAGTACTTC
CDR3 protein: CASSQKGQTYEQYF
V gene: TRBV3-1
D gene: TRBD1
clone size: -
CDR3 length: 14
J gene: TRBJ2-7

CDR3 DNA: TGCGCCAGCAGCCAAAAGCTGGGACTAGCGGCAGATACGCAGTATTTT
CDR3 protein: CASSQKLGLAADTQYF
V gene: TRBV4-3
D gene: TRBD2
clone size: -
CDR3 length: 16
J gene: TRBJ2-3

CDR3 DNA: TGTGCCAGTGACTGGAACAATGAGCAGTTCTTC
CDR3 protein: CASDWNNEQFF
V gene: TRBV19
D gene: -
clone size: few
CDR3 length: 11
J gene: TRBJ2-1

CDR3 DNA: TGTGCCAGTAGTACAAGACAGGGGGCGAGTCAGCCCCAGCATTTT
CDR3 protein: CASSTRQGASQPQHF
V gene: TRBV19
D gene: TRBD1
clone size: few
CDR3 length: 15
J gene: TRBJ1-5

CDR3 DNA: TGCGCCAGCCGGGGCGGATCGACTCCAAATGAAAAACTGTTTTTT
CDR3 protein: CASRGGSTPNEKLFF
V gene: TRBV5-1
D gene: -
clone size: -
CDR3 length: 15
J gene: TRBJ1-4

CDR3 DNA: TGTGCCAGCAATTCACTAGCGGGTGATAACAAAAACATTCAGTACTTC
CDR3 protein: CASNSLAGDNKNIQYF
V gene: TRBV28
D gene: TRBD2
clone size: -
CDR3 length: 16
J gene: TRBJ2-4

CDR3 DNA: TGTGCCAGCAGACTAGCGGGGGGGTTCTACAATGAGCAGTTCTTC
CDR3 protein: CASRLAGGFYNEQFF
V gene: TRBV12-3/TRBV12-4
D gene: TRBD2
clone size: many
CDR3 length: 15
J gene: TRBJ2-1

CDR3 DNA: TGCAGCGTTGAAGATCAACAGGGCCCCGCCTACGAGCAGTACTTC
CDR3 protein: CSVEDQQGPAYEQYF
V gene: TRBV29-1
D gene: -
clone size: few
CDR3 length: 15
J gene: TRBJ2-7

CDR3 DNA: TGTGCCAGCAGCTTAGGAGCTCTGGGGCAGGGGGTTCGCGCAGATACGCAGTATTTT
CDR3 protein: CASSLGALGQGVRADTQYF
V gene: TRBV11-2
D gene: TRBD1
clone size: many
CDR3 length: 19
J gene: TRBJ2-3

CDR3 DNA: TGTGCCAGCAGCGCCCTTGGCGGGAGTATCTACAATGAGCAGTTCTTC
CDR3 protein: CASSALGGSIYNEQFF
V gene: TRBV9
D gene: TRBD2
clone size: -
CDR3 length: 16
J gene: TRBJ2-1

CDR3 DNA: TGTGCCAGCAGTGAAGGGGTTGGACTGTGGACGCAGTATTTT
CDR3 protein: CASSEGVGLWTQYF
V gene: TRBV2
D gene: -
clone size: many
CDR3 length: 14
J gene: TRBJ2-3

CDR3 DNA: TGTGCCAGCAGCTTATCGGGACAGGGGACCCCGCCCCAGCATTTT
CDR3 protein: CASSLSGQGTPPQHF
V gene: TRBV7-9
D gene: TRBD1
clone size: many
CDR3 length: 15
J gene: TRBJ1-5

CDR3 DNA: TGTGCCAGCAGCCAACTCACAGCAGATAGCAATCAGCCCCAGCATTTT
CDR3 protein: CASSQLTADSNQPQHF
V gene: TRBV7-9
D gene: -
clone size: few
CDR3 length: 16
J gene: TRBJ1-5

CDR3 DNA: TGTGCCAGCAGTTTATCGACTGGCTATGGCTACACCTTC
CDR3 protein: CASSLSTGYGYTF
V gene: TRBV27
D gene: -
clone size: -
CDR3 length: 13
J gene: TRBJ1-2

CDR3 DNA: TGTGCCAGTAGTATAGAGGAGGGAGGCTACAATGAGCAGTTCTTC
CDR3 protein: CASSIEEGGYNEQFF
V gene: TRBV19
D gene: -
clone size: few
CDR3 length: 15
J gene: TRBJ2-1

CDR3 DNA: TGCAGTGCTAAGAAGTCAGGCTCCCAGAAACTGTTTTTT
CDR3 protein: CSAKKSGSQKLFF
V gene: TRBV20-1
D gene: -
clone size: -
CDR3 length: 13
J gene: TRBJ1-4

CDR3 DNA: TGTGCCAGCAGCTTGGACGCCGGGCCCTCCCTGGTAAACATTCAGTACTTC
CDR3 protein: CASSLDAGPSLVNIQYF
V gene: TRBV5-6
D gene: -
clone size: few
CDR3 length: 17
J gene: TRBJ2-4